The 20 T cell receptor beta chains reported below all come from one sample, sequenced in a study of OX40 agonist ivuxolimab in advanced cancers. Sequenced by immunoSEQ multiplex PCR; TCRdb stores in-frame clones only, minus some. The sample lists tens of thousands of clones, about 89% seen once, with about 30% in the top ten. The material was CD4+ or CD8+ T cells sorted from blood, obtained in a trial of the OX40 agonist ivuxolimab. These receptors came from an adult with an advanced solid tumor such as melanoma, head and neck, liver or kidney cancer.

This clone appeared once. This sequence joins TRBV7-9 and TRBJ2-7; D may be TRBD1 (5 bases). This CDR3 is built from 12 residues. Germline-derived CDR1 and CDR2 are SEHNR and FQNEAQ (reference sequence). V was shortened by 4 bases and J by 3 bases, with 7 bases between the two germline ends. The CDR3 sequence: CASSSTVYEQYF. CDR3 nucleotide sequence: TGTGCCAGCAGCTCGACAGTCTACGAGCAGTACTTC.

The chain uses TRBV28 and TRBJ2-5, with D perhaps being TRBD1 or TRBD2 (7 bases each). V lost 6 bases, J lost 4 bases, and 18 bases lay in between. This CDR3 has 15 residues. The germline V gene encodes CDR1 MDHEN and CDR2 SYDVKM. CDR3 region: CASRAPGEGAETQYF. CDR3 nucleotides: TGTGCCAGCAGGGCCCCGGGGGAGGGGGCAGAGACCCAGTACTTC.

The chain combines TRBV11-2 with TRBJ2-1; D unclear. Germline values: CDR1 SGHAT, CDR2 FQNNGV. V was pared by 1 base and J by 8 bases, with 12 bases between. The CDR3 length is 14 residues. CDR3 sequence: CASSLGGSPDEQFF. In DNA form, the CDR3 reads TGTGCCAGCAGCTTAGGGGGAAGCCCGGATGAGCAGTTCTTC.

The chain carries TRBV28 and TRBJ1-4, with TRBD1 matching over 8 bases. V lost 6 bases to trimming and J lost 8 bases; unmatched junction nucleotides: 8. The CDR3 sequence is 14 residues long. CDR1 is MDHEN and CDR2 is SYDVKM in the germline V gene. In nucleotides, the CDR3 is TGTGCCAGCAGCCCGGACAGGGTTGAGGAAAAACTGTTTTTT. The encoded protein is CASSPDRVEEKLFF.

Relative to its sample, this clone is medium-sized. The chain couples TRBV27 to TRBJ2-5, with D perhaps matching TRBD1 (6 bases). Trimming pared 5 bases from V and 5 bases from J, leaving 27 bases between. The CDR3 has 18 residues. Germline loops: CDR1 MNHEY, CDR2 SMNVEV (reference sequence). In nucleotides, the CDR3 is TGTGCCAGCAGTCCTTTAACAGGGACAACTCGTGGCATTGAGACCCAGTACTTC. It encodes CASSPLTGTTRGIETQYF.

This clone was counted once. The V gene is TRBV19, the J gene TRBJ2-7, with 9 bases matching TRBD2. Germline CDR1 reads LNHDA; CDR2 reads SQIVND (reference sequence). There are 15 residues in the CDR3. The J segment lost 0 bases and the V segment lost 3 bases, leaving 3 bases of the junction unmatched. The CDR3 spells CASSMTSGSSYEQYF. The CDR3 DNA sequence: TGTGCCAGTAGTATGACTAGCGGTAGCTCCTACGAGCAGTACTTC.

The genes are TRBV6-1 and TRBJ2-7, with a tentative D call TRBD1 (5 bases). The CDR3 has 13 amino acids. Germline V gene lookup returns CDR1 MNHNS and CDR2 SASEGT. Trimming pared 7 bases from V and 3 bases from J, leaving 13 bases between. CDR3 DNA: TGTGCCAGCACCCTAGGGGAACACTACGAGCAGTACTTC. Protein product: CASTLGEHYEQYF.

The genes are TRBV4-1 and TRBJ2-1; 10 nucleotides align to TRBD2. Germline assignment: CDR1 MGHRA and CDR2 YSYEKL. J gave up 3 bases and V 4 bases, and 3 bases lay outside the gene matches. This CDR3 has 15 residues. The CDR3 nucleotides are TGCGCCAGCAGCCCACTAGCGGGACTCTACAATGAGCAGTTCTTC. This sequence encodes CASSPLAGLYNEQFF.

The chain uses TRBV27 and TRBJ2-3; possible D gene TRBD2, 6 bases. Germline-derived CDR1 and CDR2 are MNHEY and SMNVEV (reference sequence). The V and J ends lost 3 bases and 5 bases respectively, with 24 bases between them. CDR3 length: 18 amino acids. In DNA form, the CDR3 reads TGTGCCAGCAGTTTGATCGCGGGGAACACGATGGGGGTAGATACGCAGTATTTT. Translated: CASSLIAGNTMGVDTQYF.

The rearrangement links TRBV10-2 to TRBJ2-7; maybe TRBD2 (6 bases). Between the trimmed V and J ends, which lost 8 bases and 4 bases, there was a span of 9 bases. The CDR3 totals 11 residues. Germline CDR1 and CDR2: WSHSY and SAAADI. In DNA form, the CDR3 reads TGCGCCAGCGGGGAGGAGTACGAGCAGTACTTC. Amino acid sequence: CASGEEYEQYF.

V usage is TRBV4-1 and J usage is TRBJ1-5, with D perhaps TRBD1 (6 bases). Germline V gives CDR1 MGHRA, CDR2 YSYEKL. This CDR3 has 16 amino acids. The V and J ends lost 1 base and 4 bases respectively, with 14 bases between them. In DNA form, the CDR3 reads TGCGCCAGCAGCCAAGGGGGGGGCTTAGGGAATCAGCCCCAGCATTTT. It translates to CASSQGGGLGNQPQHF.

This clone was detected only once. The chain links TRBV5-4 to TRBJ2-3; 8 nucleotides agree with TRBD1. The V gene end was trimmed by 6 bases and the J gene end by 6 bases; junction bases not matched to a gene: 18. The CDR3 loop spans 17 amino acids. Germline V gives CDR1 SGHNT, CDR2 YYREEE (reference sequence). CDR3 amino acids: CASISRGTGDPVDTQYF. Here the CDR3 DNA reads TGTGCCAGCATAAGTAGGGGGACAGGTGACCCGGTGGATACGCAGTATTTT.

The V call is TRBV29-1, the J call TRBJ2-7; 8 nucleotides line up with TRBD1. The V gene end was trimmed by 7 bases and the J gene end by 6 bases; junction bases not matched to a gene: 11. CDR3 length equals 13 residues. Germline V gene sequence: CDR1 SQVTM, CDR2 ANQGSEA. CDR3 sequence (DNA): TGCAGCGCCGCGGAACAGGGGGTCGGCGAGCAGTACTTC. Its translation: CSAAEQGVGEQYF.

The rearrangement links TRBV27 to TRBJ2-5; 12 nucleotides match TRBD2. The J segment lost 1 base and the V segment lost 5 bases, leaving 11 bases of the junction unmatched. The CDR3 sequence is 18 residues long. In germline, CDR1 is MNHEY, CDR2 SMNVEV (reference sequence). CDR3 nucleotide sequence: TGTGCCAGCAGTCCCGCCACCCGGACTAGCGGGGCCCAAGAGACCCAGTACTTC. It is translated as CASSPATRTSGAQETQYF.

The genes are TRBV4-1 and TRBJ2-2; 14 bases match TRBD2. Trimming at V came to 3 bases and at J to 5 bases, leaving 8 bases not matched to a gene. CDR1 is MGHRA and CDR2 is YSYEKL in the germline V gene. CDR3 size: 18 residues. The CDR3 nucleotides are TGCGCCAGCAGCCAGAGGGGACTAGCGGGAGCTGGGACCGGGGAGCTGTTTTTT. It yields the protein CASSQRGLAGAGTGELFF.

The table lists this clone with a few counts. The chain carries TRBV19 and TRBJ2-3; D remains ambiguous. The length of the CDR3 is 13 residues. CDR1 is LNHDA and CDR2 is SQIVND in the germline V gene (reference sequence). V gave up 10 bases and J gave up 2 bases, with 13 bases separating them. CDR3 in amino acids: CATSTGVTDTQYF. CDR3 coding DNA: TGTGCCACATCAACTGGGGTCACAGATACGCAGTATTTT.

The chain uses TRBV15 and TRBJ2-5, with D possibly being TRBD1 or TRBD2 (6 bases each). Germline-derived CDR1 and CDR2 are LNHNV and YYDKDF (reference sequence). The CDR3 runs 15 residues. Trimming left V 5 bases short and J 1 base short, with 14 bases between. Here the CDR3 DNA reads TGTGCCACCAGCCCCGGGGGCGGCATCCAAGAGACCCAGTACTTC. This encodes CATSPGGGIQETQYF. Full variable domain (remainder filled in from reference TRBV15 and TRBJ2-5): DAMVIQNPRYQVTQFGKPVTLSCSQTLNHNVMYWYQQKSSQAPKLLFHYYDKDFNNEADTPDNFQSRRPNTSFCFLDIRSPGLGDTAMYLCATSPGGGIQETQYFGPGTRLLVL.

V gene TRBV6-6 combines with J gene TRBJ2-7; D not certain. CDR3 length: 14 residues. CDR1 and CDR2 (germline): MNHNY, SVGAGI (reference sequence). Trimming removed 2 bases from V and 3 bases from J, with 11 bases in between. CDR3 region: CASSYVSVGYEQYF. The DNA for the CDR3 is TGTGCCAGCAGTTACGTCTCGGTGGGCTACGAGCAGTACTTC.

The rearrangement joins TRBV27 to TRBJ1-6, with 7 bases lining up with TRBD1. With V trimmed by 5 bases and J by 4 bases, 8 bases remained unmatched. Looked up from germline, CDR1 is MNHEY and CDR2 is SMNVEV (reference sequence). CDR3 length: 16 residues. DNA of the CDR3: TGTGCCAGCAGTCCCCGGGACAGCTTTTATAATTCACCCCTCCACTTT. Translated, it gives CASSPRDSFYNSPLHF.

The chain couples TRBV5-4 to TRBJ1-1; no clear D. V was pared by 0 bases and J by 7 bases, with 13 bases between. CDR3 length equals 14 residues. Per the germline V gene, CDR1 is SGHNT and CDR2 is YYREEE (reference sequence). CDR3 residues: CASSLGVAAGEAFF. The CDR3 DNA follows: TGTGCCAGCAGCTTGGGAGTCGCGGCAGGTGAAGCTTTCTTT.